This T cell receptor (beta chain) came from a study of human T cells and chemical hapten exposure. TCRdb used MiXCR to reprocess the RACE reads, holding one entry per CDR3 protein. The profile covers 99,000 or so distinct CDR3 sequences, with less than 14% appearing a single time and 3.1% taken by the ten largest. This CDR3 region has 16 residues. Trimming at V came to 4 bases and at J to 5 bases, leaving 9 bases not matched to a gene. Time point in this sample: pre-sensitization, week 0. Treatment noted: therapeutic diphenylcyclopropenone sensitization with weekly scalp DPC. This clonotype was seen a few times.

V usage is TRBV12-3 or TRBV12-4 and J usage is TRBJ2-3, with 10 bases fitting TRBD2. This receptor was taken from a woman aged 55-70 years with alopecia areata. Some clones in this sample may be carry-over from other donors' samples. This specimen was whole blood, taken in connection with sensitization to the hapten diphenylcyclopropenone (DPC). The CDR3 reads CASSSGSGGARDTQYF. The CDR3 coding sequence is TGTGCCAGCAGTTCCGGGAGCGGGGGGGCGAGAGATACGCAGTATTTT.